What follows are 27 T cell receptor beta chains derived from one specimen sequenced in a study of T cells after posttransplantation cyclophosphamide. The assay was immunoSEQ multiplex PCR, and TCRdb's table has in-frame clones only and misses some. The sample records approximately 10,000 clones, roughly nine tenths being singletons. Controls had myeloablative marrow grafts with methotrexate and calcineurin inhibitor, sampled at 1 year. The starting material was PBMCs, obtained 420 to 450 days after allogeneic stem cell transplant with calcineurin inhibitor and methotrexate. The receptors come from a male patient in his 50s who received an allogeneic stem cell transplant from an unrelated donor, was CMV-positive, and had chronic GVHD only. Some T cells may originate from the graft donor.

The V gene is TRBV28, the J gene TRBJ2-5; D might be TRBD2 (5 bases). The CDR3 loop spans 15 amino acids. V was pared by 2 bases and J by 7 bases, with 17 bases between. CDR1 and CDR2 from the germline V gene are MDHEN and SYDVKM. CDR3 amino acids: CASSLGRGIAGTQYF. DNA of the CDR3: TGTGCCAGCAGTTTAGGGCGAGGTATCGCGGGGACCCAGTACTTC.

This clone occurred a few times. V usage is TRBV5-1 and J usage is TRBJ2-7; 7 positions agree with TRBD2. Germline-derived CDR1 and CDR2 are SGHRS and YFSETQ. The CDR3 spans 14 residues. V gave up 4 bases and J gave up 5 bases; unmatched junction bases: 9. CDR3 protein: CASSVGVGGDEQYF. Written as DNA, the CDR3 is TGCGCCAGCAGCGTCGGCGTGGGAGGGGACGAGCAGTACTTC.

The rearrangement uses TRBV9 and TRBJ2-7, with 7 bases lining up with TRBD1. The V and J ends lost 3 bases and 5 bases, in that order; junction bases with no gene match: 8. The germline CDR1 and CDR2 sequences are SGDLS and YYNGEE. The CDR3 is 14 amino acids. CDR3 DNA: TGTGCCAGCAGCGCCGGGACAGTTCACGACGAGCAGTACTTC. It specifies CASSAGTVHDEQYF.

The V and J genes are TRBV5-4 and TRBJ2-5, with a weak D call TRBD2 (6 bases). Germline V lookup: CDR1 SGHNT, CDR2 YYREEE (reference sequence). Trimming took off 5 bases at V and 0 bases at J, with 8 bases between the two ends. The CDR3 consists of 13 residues. This CDR3 reads CASRWDYQETQYF. For the CDR3, the DNA is TGTGCCAGCAGATGGGACTACCAAGAGACCCAGTACTTC.

The chain links TRBV9 to TRBJ1-1, with D possibly being TRBD1 (6 bases). Trimming stripped 0 bases from V and 5 bases from J, with 14 bases between. Germline V gene lookup returns CDR1 SGDLS and CDR2 YYNGEE. This CDR3 spans 15 amino acids. The CDR3 loop reads CASSVGTAPMTEAFF. The CDR3 DNA reads as TGTGCCAGCAGCGTAGGGACAGCTCCGATGACTGAAGCTTTCTTT.

This clone was observed once. V is TRBV9 and J is TRBJ2-1, with 9 bases identical to TRBD1. Germline loops: CDR1 SGDLS, CDR2 YYNGEE. V shed 3 bases and J 9 bases; nucleotides not matched to a gene: 13. The length of the CDR3 is 16 residues. CDR3 residues: CASSAQPGQGASEQFF. The CDR3, as DNA: TGTGCCAGCAGCGCCCAACCGGGACAGGGCGCCAGTGAGCAGTTCTTC.

The chain carries TRBV9 and TRBJ2-2; the D gene is possibly TRBD2 (5 bases). The CDR3 contains 15 residues. V was clipped by 2 bases and J by 1 base, with 9 bases between them. The germline V gene has CDR1 SGDLS and CDR2 YYNGEE. The CDR3 reads CASSVGLRNTGELFF. The CDR3 DNA follows: TGTGCCAGCAGCGTTGGACTGAGGAACACCGGGGAGCTGTTTTTT.

The chain joins TRBV11-2 to TRBJ2-7; no clear D. Trimming cost V 2 bases and J 0 bases, with 11 bases left between them. This CDR3 comprises 15 residues. Per the germline V gene, CDR1 is SGHAT and CDR2 is FQNNGV. The CDR3: CASSLSPTPSYEQYF. In DNA form, the CDR3 reads TGTGCCAGCAGCTTATCCCCCACTCCCTCCTACGAGCAGTACTTC.

The V and J genes are TRBV5-1 and TRBJ1-2, with 7 bases fitting TRBD1. The CDR3 loop spans 14 amino acids. V gave up 4 bases and J gave up 3 bases; unmatched junction bases: 6. CDR1 is SGHRS and CDR2 is YFSETQ in the germline V gene. CDR3 loop: CASSGDRAHYGYTF. DNA of the CDR3: TGCGCCAGCAGCGGCGACAGGGCCCACTATGGCTACACCTTC.

The rearrangement uses TRBV29-1 and TRBJ1-4; weak D call: TRBD1 (5 bases). Germline lookup yields CDR1 SQVTM and CDR2 ANQGSEA. V lost 3 bases and J lost 12, with 14 bases in between. The CDR3 is 12 amino acids. CDR3 nucleotide sequence: TGCAGCGTTGATCCGGGGGAGGGTGAACTGTTTTTT. This sequence encodes CSVDPGEGELFF.

This clone was detected only a few times. The J gene is TRBJ2-7, the V gene TRBV5-6, with a weak D call TRBD2 (6 bases). Germline CDR1 is SGHDT and CDR2 is YYEEEE. The length of the CDR3 is 16 residues. Trimming took 3 bases from V and 4 from J, leaving 20 bases between them. CDR3 sequence: CASSSLGGLGEYEQYF. CDR3 bases: TGTGCCAGCAGCTCTCTCGGGGGACTGGGGGAGTACGAGCAGTACTTC.

J is TRBJ2-5 and V is TRBV4-1; D ambiguous. The DNA matches TRBJ2-7 better at its end, which makes the J call doubtful. The CDR3 loop spans 13 amino acids. Germline CDR1 reads MGHRA; CDR2 reads YSYEKL. CDR3: CASSLERDYEQYF. The CDR3 nucleotides read TGCGCCAGCAGCCTTGAAAGGGACTACGAGCAGTACTTC.

V gene TRBV7-8 combines with J gene TRBJ1-1; TRBD1 agrees at 7 bases. Unmatched junction bases numbered 7, after V lost 3 bases and J lost 0 bases. The CDR3 spans 16 residues. CDR1 is SGHVS, CDR2 FQNEAQ, per germline. CDR3 coding DNA: TGTGCCAGCAGCTTCGCAGGGGGAATCATGAACACTGAAGCTTTCTTT. Amino acid sequence: CASSFAGGIMNTEAFF. The complete variable domain, with remaining parts taken from reference TRBV7-8 and TRBJ1-1, reads GAGVSQSPRYKVAKRGQDVALRCDPISGHVSLFWYQQALGQGPEFLTYFQNEAQLDKSGLPSDRFFAERPEGSVSTLKIQRTQQEDSAVYLCASSFAGGIMNTEAFFGQGTRLTVV.

J is TRBJ1-4 and V is TRBV2, with 7 bases fitting TRBD1. The CDR3 runs to 15 residues. V gave up 4 bases and J gave up 11 bases; unmatched junction bases: 13. In germline, CDR1 is SNHLY, CDR2 FYNNEI. The CDR3 loop reads CASSAPRAGGWKLFF. The CDR3 bases are TGTGCCAGCAGTGCACCCCGGGCAGGGGGATGGAAACTGTTTTTT.

This sequence joins TRBV25-1 and TRBJ1-4, with no clear D. The CDR3 extends over 14 amino acids. Looked up from germline, CDR1 is MGHDK and CDR2 is SYGVNS. Trimming cost V 3 bases and J 6 bases, with 11 bases left between them. CDR3 sequence reads: CASSDPGFYEKLFF. The CDR3 DNA sequence: TGTGCCAGCAGTGACCCCGGGTTCTATGAAAAACTGTTTTTT.

The chain combines TRBV4-1 with TRBJ2-3, with D unclear. Germline CDR1 reads MGHRA; CDR2 reads YSYEKL. The CDR3 spans 15 residues. Deletions cut 0 bases from V and 3 bases from J, with 10 bases between. The CDR3 here is CASSQERPETDTQYF. Written as DNA, the CDR3 is TGCGCCAGCAGCCAAGAGCGTCCTGAGACAGATACGCAGTATTTT.

The sample holds one count of this clone. V is TRBV5-1 and J is TRBJ2-3; weak D call: TRBD2 (5 bases). Trimming cost V 3 bases and J 13 bases, with 12 bases left between them. This CDR3 region has 11 residues. Germline lookup yields CDR1 SGHRS and CDR2 YFSETQ. CDR3 in amino acids: CASSYGELEYF. As DNA, the CDR3 is TGCGCCAGCAGCTATGGGGAGCTGGAGTATTTT.

Comment on this clone: Other DNA sequences in this sample translate to the same CDR3. The chain has TRBV9 and TRBJ1-3, with D possibly matching TRBD1 (6 bases). Per germline, CDR1 SGDLS and CDR2 YYNGEE. CDR3 size: 14 residues. Trimming stripped 3 bases from V and 3 bases from J, with 10 bases between. This CDR3 is CASSAGVHGNTIYF. The CDR3 bases are TGTGCCAGCAGCGCAGGGGTCCATGGAAACACCATATATTTT.

This clone was observed a handful of times. The DNA of the CDR3 is TGTGCCAGCAGCTTTTACCAGGGCCTCGGCGCTAACACCATATATTTT. Translation gives CASSFYQGLGANTIYF. V is TRBV5-4 and J is TRBJ1-3; tentative D call: TRBD1 (5 bases). The V end lost 2 bases, the J end lost 7 bases, and 19 bases lay between the germline ends. CDR3 length: 16 amino acids. From germline, CDR1 is SGHNT and CDR2 YYREEE (reference sequence).

This chain joins TRBV10-1 and TRBJ2-1; D perhaps matches TRBD2 (5 bases). The CDR3 sequence is 13 residues long. Trimming shortened V by 4 bases and J by 4 bases, and 8 bases separated the two germline ends. In germline, CDR1 is WNHNN, CDR2 SYGVQD (reference sequence). CDR3 region: CASSVRGYNEQFF. CDR3 in DNA: TGCGCCAGCAGTGTTCGGGGATACAATGAGCAGTTCTTC.

The V call is TRBV9, the J call TRBJ2-5, with D possibly being TRBD1 (6 bases). Germline assignment: CDR1 SGDLS and CDR2 YYNGEE. This CDR3 is 15 amino acids long. V lost 1 base and J lost 4, with 14 bases in between. CDR3 in DNA: TGTGCCAGCAGCGTACAGGGGACCGACCGAGAGACCCAGTACTTC. Amino acids: CASSVQGTDRETQYF. Full variable domain (rest looked up from reference TRBV9 and TRBJ2-5): DSGVTQTPKHLITATGQRVTLRCSPRSGDLSVYWYQQSLDQGLQFLIQYYNGEERAKGNILERFSAQQFPDLHSELNLSSLELGDSALYFCASSVQGTDRETQYFGPGTRLLVL.

J is TRBJ2-2 and V is TRBV15; D possibly corresponds to TRBD1 (6 bases). Germline CDR1 reads LNHNV; CDR2 reads YYDKDF (reference sequence). The CDR3 covers 15 residues. With 5 bases removed from V and 2 bases from J, the gap between germline ends came to 12 bases. CDR3 in amino acids: CATSPGVTNTGELFF. The CDR3 coding sequence is TGTGCCACCAGCCCAGGGGTCACCAACACCGGGGAGCTGTTTTTT.

The chain couples TRBV23-1 to TRBJ1-1; D gene ambiguous. TRBV23-1 is an ORF, and what it does is uncertain. This CDR3 contains 20 residues. Trimming took off 1 base at V and 1 base at J, with 25 bases between the two ends. CDR3 nucleotides: TGCGCCAGCAGTCAATTGAGAGGGCCCTTTTTTAGAGCCGAGAACACTGAAGCTTTCTTT. It translates to CASSQLRGPFFRAENTEAFF.

The chain is built from TRBV11-2 and TRBJ2-3; 8 nucleotides agree with TRBD2. The germline CDR1 and CDR2 sequences are SGHAT and FQNNGV. V shed 3 bases, J shed 3 bases, and the junction held 8 bases outside the gene matches. The CDR3 runs 16 residues. This CDR3 reads CASSFTGGPRTDTQYF. The CDR3 DNA is TGTGCCAGCAGCTTTACGGGAGGGCCGAGGACAGATACGCAGTATTTT.

The V call is TRBV12-5, the J call TRBJ1-6; D is unresolved. The CDR3 loop spans 15 amino acids. The V gene lost 0 bases and the J gene lost 7 bases, with 10 bases spanning the gap. Germline V gives CDR1 LGHNT, CDR2 FRNRAP. The CDR3 sequence is CASGLVSGGNSPLHF. As DNA, the CDR3 is TGTGCTAGTGGTTTGGTCTCCGGAGGGAATTCACCCCTCCACTTT.

The V gene is TRBV10-3, the J gene TRBJ2-5; 8 nucleotides align to TRBD2. The germline gives CDR1 ENHRY, CDR2 SYGVKD. The CDR3 contains 17 residues. Trimming removed 4 bases from V and 2 bases from J; junction bases left unmatched: 12. The CDR3 reads CAISALTTGGGQETQYF. For the CDR3, the DNA is TGTGCCATCAGTGCCCTCACTACTGGCGGGGGGCAAGAGACCCAGTACTTC.

The chain has TRBV12-5 and TRBJ2-7; 9 bases line up with TRBD1. CDR1 LGHNT and CDR2 FRNRAP come from the germline V gene. CDR3 length equals 13 residues. The J segment lost 3 bases and the V segment lost 10 bases, leaving 7 bases of the junction unmatched. CDR3 in DNA: TGTGCTACCCCCCGGGACAGGGACTACGAGCAGTACTTC. Amino acids: CATPRDRDYEQYF. The variable domain in full, with the rest retrieved from reference TRBV12-5 and TRBJ2-7, is DARVTQTPRHKVTEMGQEVTMRCQPILGHNTVFWYRQTMMQGLELLAYFRNRAPLDDSGMPKDRFSAEMPDATLATLKIQPSEPRDSAVYFCATPRDRDYEQYFGPGTRLTVT.